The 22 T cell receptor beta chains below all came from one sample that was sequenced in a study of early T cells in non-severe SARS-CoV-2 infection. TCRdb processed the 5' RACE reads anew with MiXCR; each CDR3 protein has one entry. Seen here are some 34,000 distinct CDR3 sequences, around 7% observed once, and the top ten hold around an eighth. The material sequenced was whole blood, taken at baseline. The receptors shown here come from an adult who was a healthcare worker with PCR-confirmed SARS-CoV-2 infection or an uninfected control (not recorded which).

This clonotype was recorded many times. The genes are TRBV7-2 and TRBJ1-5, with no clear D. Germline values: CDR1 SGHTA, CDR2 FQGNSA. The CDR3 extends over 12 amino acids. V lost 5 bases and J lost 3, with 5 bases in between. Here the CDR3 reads CASSRNNQPQHF. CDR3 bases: TGTGCCAGCAGCCGAAACAATCAGCCCCAGCATTTT.

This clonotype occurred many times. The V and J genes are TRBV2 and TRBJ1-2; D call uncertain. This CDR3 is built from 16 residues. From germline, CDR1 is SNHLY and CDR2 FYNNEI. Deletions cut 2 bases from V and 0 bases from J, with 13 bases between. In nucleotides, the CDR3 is TGTGCCAGCAGTGAAATACTCGAACTAGCTAACTATGGCTACACCTTC. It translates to CASSEILELANYGYTF.

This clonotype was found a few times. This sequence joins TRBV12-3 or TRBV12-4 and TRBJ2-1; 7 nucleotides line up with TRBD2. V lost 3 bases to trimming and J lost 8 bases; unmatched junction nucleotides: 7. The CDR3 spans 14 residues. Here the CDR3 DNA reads TGTGCCAGCAGTTTTCACTCGGGGAGGGATGAGCAGTTCTTC. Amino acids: CASSFHSGRDEQFF.

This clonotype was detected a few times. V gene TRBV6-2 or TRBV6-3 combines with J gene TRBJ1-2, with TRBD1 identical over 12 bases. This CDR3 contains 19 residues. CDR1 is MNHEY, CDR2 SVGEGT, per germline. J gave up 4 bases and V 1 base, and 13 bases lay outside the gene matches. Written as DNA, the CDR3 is TGTGCCAGCAGTTACTTTCCCGGGACAGGGGGCGATCGGAGCTATGGCTACACCTTC. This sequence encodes CASSYFPGTGGDRSYGYTF.

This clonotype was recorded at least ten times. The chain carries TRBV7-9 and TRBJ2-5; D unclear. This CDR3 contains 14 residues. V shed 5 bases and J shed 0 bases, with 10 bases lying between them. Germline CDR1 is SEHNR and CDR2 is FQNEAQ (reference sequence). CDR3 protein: CASSLRTDQETQYF. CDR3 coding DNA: TGTGCCAGCAGCCTTCGGACCGACCAAGAGACCCAGTACTTC.

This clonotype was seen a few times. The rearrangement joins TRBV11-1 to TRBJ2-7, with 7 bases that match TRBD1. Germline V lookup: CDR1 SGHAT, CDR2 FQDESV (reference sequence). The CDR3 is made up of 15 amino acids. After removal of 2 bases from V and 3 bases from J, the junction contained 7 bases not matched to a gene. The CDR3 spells CASSLSGTADYEQYF. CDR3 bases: TGTGCCAGCAGCTTATCTGGGACAGCCGACTACGAGCAGTACTTC.

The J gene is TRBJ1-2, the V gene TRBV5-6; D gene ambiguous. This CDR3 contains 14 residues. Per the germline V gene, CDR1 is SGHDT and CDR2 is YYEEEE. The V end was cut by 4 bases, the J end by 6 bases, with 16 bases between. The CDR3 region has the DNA TGTGCCAGCAGCGCAGGAGATTCCATAAATGGCTACACCTTC. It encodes CASSAGDSINGYTF.

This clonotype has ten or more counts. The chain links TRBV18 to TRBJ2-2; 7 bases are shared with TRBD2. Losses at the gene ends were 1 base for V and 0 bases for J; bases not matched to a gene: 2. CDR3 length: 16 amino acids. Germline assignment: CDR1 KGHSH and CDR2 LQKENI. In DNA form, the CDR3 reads TGTGCCAGCTCACCACAGGGGACTACGAACACCGGGGAGCTGTTTTTT. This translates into CASSPQGTTNTGELFF.

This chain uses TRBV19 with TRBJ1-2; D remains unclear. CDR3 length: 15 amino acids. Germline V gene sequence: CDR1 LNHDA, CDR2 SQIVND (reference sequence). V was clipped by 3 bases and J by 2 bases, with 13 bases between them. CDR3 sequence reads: CASSIWGPSNYGYTF. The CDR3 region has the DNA TGTGCCAGTAGTATTTGGGGTCCCTCCAACTATGGCTACACCTTC.

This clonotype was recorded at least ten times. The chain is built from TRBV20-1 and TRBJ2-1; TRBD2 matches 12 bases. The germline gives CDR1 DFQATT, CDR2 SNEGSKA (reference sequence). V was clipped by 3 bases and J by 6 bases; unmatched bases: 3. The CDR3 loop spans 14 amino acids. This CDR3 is CSARGLAGSNEQFF. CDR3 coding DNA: TGCAGTGCTAGGGGACTAGCGGGCTCCAATGAGCAGTTCTTC.

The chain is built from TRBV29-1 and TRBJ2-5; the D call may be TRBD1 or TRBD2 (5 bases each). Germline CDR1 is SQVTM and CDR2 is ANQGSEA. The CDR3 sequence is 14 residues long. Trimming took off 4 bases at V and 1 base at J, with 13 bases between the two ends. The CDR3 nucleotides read TGCAGCGTTGTGGGTGCAGGGACCCAAGAGACCCAGTACTTC. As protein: CSVVGAGTQETQYF.

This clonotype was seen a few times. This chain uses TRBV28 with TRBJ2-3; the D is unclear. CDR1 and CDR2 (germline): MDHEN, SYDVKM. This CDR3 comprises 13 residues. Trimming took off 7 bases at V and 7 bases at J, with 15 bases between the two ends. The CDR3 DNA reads TGTGCCAGCAAGATGGGGATCCCTAATACGCAGTATTTT. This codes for CASKMGIPNTQYF.

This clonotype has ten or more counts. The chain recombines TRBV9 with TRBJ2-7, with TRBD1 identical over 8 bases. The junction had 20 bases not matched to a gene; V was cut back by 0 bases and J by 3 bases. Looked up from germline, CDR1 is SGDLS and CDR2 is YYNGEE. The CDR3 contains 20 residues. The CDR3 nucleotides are TGTGCCAGCAGCGTAGTCCTTTCCGGGACAGGCCGCTATGCCAGCTACGAGCAGTACGTC. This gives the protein CASSVVLSGTGRYASYEQYV.

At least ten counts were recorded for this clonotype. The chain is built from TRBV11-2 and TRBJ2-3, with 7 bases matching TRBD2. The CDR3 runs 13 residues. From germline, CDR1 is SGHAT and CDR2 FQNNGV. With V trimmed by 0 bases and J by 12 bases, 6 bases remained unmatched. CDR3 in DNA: TGTGCCAGCAGCTTAGAAGGCGCGGGAGCCCAGTATTTT. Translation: CASSLEGAGAQYF. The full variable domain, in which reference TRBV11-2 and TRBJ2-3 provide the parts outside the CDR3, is EAGVAQSPRYKIIEKRQSVAFWCNPISGHATLYWYQQILGQGPKLLIQFQNNGVVDDSQLPKDRFSAERLKGVDSTLKIQPAKLEDSAVYLCASSLEGAGAQYFGPGTRLTVL.

CDR3 protein: CASKTVSTDTQYF. CDR3 nucleotide sequence: TGTGCCAGCAAGACAGTAAGCACAGATACGCAGTATTTT. The chain couples TRBV6-6 to TRBJ2-3, with D perhaps TRBD1 (5 bases). V was trimmed by 7 bases and J by 0 bases, leaving 8 bases between them. The CDR3 is made up of 13 amino acids. Germline values: CDR1 MNHNY, CDR2 SVGAGI (reference sequence).

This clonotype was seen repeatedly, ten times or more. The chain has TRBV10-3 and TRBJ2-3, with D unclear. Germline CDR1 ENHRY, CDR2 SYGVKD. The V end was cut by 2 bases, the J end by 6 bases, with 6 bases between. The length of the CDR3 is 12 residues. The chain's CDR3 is CAISESQDTQYF. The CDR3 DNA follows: TGTGCCATCAGTGAGAGTCAGGATACGCAGTATTTT.

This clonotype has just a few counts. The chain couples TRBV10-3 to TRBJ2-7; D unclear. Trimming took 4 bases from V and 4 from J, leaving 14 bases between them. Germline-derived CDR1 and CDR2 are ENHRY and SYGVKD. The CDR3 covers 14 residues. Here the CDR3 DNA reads TGTGCCATCAGTGGAGGACCACTGGGATACGAGCAGTACGTC. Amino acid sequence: CAISGGPLGYEQYV.

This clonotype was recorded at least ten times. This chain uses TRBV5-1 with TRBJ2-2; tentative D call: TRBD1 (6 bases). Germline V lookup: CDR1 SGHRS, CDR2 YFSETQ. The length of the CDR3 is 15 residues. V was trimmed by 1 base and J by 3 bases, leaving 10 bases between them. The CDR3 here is CASSLRTADTGELFF. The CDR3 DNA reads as TGCGCCAGCAGCTTGAGGACAGCGGACACCGGGGAGCTGTTTTTT.

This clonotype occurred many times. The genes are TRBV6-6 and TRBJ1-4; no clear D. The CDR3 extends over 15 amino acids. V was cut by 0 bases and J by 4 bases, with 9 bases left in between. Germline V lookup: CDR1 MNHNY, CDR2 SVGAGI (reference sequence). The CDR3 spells CASSYSLVGNEKLFF. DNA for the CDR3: TGTGCCAGCAGTTACTCCCTTGTTGGTAATGAAAAACTGTTTTTT.

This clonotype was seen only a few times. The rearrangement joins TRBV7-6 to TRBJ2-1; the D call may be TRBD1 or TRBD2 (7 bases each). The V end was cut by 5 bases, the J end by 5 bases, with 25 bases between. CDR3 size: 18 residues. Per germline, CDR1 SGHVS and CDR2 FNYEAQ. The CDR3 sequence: CASSVVGPGQAGDNEQFF. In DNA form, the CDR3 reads TGTGCCAGCAGCGTAGTGGGACCCGGACAGGCGGGGGACAATGAGCAGTTCTTC.

The CDR3 reads CASSQGHTDTQYF. DNA for the CDR3: TGCGCCAGCTCACAGGGGCACACAGATACGCAGTATTTT. This chain links TRBV5-1 with TRBJ2-3; the match to TRBD1 covers 7 bases. Germline assignment: CDR1 SGHRS and CDR2 YFSETQ. V gave up 7 bases and J gave up 2 bases; unmatched junction bases: 4. The CDR3 has 13 residues.

CDR3 residues: CASSHSLNNEQFF. The CDR3, as DNA: TGCGCCAGCAGCCATTCTCTGAACAATGAGCAGTTCTTC. The rearrangement joins TRBV4-3 to TRBJ2-1; D remains ambiguous. The CDR3 contains 13 residues. Trimming removed 3 bases at V and 5 bases at J, with 8 bases between. Germline V CDR1 and CDR2: LGHNA, YSLEER.